This is a list of T cell receptor beta chains from one sample in a study of blood T cell repertoires in COVID-19. Repertoires were generated with immunoSEQ multiplex PCR, while TCRdb's copy carries only in-frame clones and drops some. The top ten clones hold around 2.9% of a sample with a few hundred thousand clones, roughly 89% of them seen once. Sequences were obtained from peripheral blood. Receptors were obtained from a woman aged 25 to 39 with active or convalescent COVID-19. The CDR3 runs from the conserved cysteine through the conserved F or W. Fields, in order: CDR3 protein, CDR3 DNA, J gene, clone size, V gene, D gene. The D gene is left open where the match is weak. The size entry is marked missing in some rows and otherwise reads once, few, many or a size class.

CDR3 protein: CASTRTGGGEQYF
CDR3 DNA: TGTGCCAGCACCCGGACAGGGGGCGGCGAGCAGTACTTC
J gene: TRBJ2-7
clone size: -
V gene: TRBV27
D gene: TRBD1

CDR3 protein: CASRGGAGLLNTEAFF
CDR3 DNA: TGTGCCAGCAGAGGGGGGGCGGGACTCTTGAACACTGAAGCTTTCTTT
J gene: TRBJ1-1
clone size: -
V gene: TRBV2
D gene: -

CDR3 protein: CASRGLAGGNGELFF
CDR3 DNA: TGTGCCAGCAGAGGACTAGCGGGGGGTAACGGGGAGCTGTTTTTT
J gene: TRBJ2-2
clone size: -
V gene: TRBV6-5
D gene: TRBD2

CDR3 protein: CASSLSPVGQGLANEQFF
CDR3 DNA: TGCGCCAGCAGCTTGAGCCCGGTTGGACAGGGCCTCGCCAATGAGCAGTTCTTC
J gene: TRBJ2-1
clone size: once
V gene: TRBV5-1
D gene: TRBD1

CDR3 protein: CASSQGTSGGGQTQYF
CDR3 DNA: TGCGCCAGCAGCCAGGGGACTAGCGGGGGGGGCCAGACGCAGTATTTT
J gene: TRBJ2-3
clone size: -
V gene: TRBV4-3
D gene: TRBD2

CDR3 protein: CASSLARGSYNEQFF
CDR3 DNA: TGTGCCAGCAGCTTAGCCCGGGGGTCCTACAATGAGCAGTTCTTC
J gene: TRBJ2-1
clone size: -
V gene: TRBV7-2
D gene: -

CDR3 protein: CASSLGTGGRQPQHF
CDR3 DNA: TGTGCCAGCAGCTTAGGCACGGGGGGTCGGCAGCCCCAGCATTTT
J gene: TRBJ1-5
clone size: -
V gene: TRBV7-9
D gene: -

CDR3 protein: CASSLDPFLKQDSSYEQYF
CDR3 DNA: TGTGCCAGCAGCTTAGACCCTTTTTTAAAACAGGATTCCTCCTACGAGCAGTACTTC
J gene: TRBJ2-7
clone size: -
V gene: TRBV11-2
D gene: -

CDR3 protein: CASSLVGGYNEQFF
CDR3 DNA: TGTGCCAGCAGCTTAGTGGGGGGGTACAATGAGCAGTTCTTC
J gene: TRBJ2-1
clone size: few
V gene: TRBV7-8
D gene: TRBD2

CDR3 protein: CASSLDWGGREQFF
CDR3 DNA: TGTGCCAGCAGCTTAGATTGGGGGGGCCGTGAGCAGTTCTTC
J gene: TRBJ2-1
clone size: -
V gene: TRBV7-2
D gene: -

CDR3 protein: CASSHLTGGPGTGELFF
CDR3 DNA: TGTGCCAGCAGCCATCTTACCGGGGGGCCGGGGACCGGGGAGCTGTTTTTT
J gene: TRBJ2-2
clone size: -
V gene: TRBV7-9
D gene: -

CDR3 protein: CSVGQRADTQYF
CDR3 DNA: TGCAGCGTTGGCCAGAGGGCAGATACGCAGTATTTT
J gene: TRBJ2-3
clone size: once
V gene: TRBV29-1
D gene: -

CDR3 protein: CASSFRTGTGRADFF
CDR3 DNA: TGTGCCAGCAGTTTCAGGACAGGGACGGGTCGGGCCGATTTCTTT
J gene: TRBJ1-1
clone size: -
V gene: TRBV28
D gene: TRBD1

CDR3 protein: CASSLAGQSYNEQFF
CDR3 DNA: TGTGCCAGCAGCTTAGCCGGACAGTCCTACAATGAGCAGTTCTTC
J gene: TRBJ2-1
clone size: -
V gene: TRBV7-8
D gene: -

CDR3 protein: CASIPRVGADTQYF
CDR3 DNA: TGTGCCAGCATCCCGCGGGTCGGAGCAGATACGCAGTATTTT
J gene: TRBJ2-3
clone size: -
V gene: TRBV6-2/TRBV6-3
D gene: -

CDR3 protein: CATNEIRVRVSGGYTF
CDR3 DNA: TGTGCCACCAATGAAATCAGGGTCCGGGTTTCGGGTGGCTACACCTTC
J gene: TRBJ1-2
clone size: -
V gene: TRBV24-1
D gene: -

CDR3 protein: CASSITGGANEQFF
CDR3 DNA: TGTGCCAGTAGTATCACCGGGGGGGCCAATGAGCAGTTCTTC
J gene: TRBJ2-1
clone size: once
V gene: TRBV19
D gene: TRBD2

CDR3 protein: CASTKAMGGSTDTQYF
CDR3 DNA: TGTGCCAGTACTAAGGCCATGGGAGGAAGCACAGATACGCAGTATTTT
J gene: TRBJ2-3
clone size: -
V gene: TRBV19
D gene: -

CDR3 protein: CASSEWEGEKLFF
CDR3 DNA: TGTGCCAGCAGTGAATGGGAGGGTGAAAAACTGTTTTTT
J gene: TRBJ1-4
clone size: -
V gene: TRBV2
D gene: -

CDR3 protein: CASSLTGTALNYGYTF
CDR3 DNA: TGCGCCAGCAGCTTGACAGGGACCGCTTTAAACTATGGCTACACCTTC
J gene: TRBJ1-2
clone size: few
V gene: TRBV5-1
D gene: -

CDR3 protein: CSVGNRAGNTEAFF
CDR3 DNA: TGCAGCGTTGGAAACAGGGCTGGGAACACTGAAGCTTTCTTT
J gene: TRBJ1-1
clone size: -
V gene: TRBV29-1
D gene: -

CDR3 protein: CASSRSGGNYYEQYF
CDR3 DNA: TGTGCCAGCAGCAGGAGCGGGGGAAACTACTACGAGCAGTACTTC
J gene: TRBJ2-7
clone size: -
V gene: TRBV13
D gene: TRBD2

CDR3 protein: CASRLAGGRDTQYF
CDR3 DNA: TGCGCCAGCCGACTAGCGGGGGGGCGGGATACGCAGTATTTT
J gene: TRBJ2-3
clone size: -
V gene: TRBV10-2
D gene: TRBD2

CDR3 protein: CASRHRGGSNTGELFF
CDR3 DNA: TGCGCCAGCAGACACCGTGGAGGCTCGAACACCGGGGAGCTGTTTTTT
J gene: TRBJ2-2
clone size: -
V gene: TRBV10-1
D gene: -

CDR3 protein: CASRTLTGAYEQYF
CDR3 DNA: TGTGCCAGCCGGACCCTAACAGGAGCTTACGAGCAGTACTTC
J gene: TRBJ2-7
clone size: -
V gene: TRBV27
D gene: -

CDR3 protein: CASSHTTRTGVYGYTF
CDR3 DNA: TGTGCCAGCAGCCATACCACCCGGACAGGCGTCTATGGCTACACCTTC
J gene: TRBJ1-2
clone size: -
V gene: TRBV3-1/TRBV3-2
D gene: TRBD1

CDR3 protein: CASSLRVNTEAFF
CDR3 DNA: TGTGCCAGCAGCCTCCGGGTGAACACTGAAGCTTTCTTT
J gene: TRBJ1-1
clone size: once
V gene: TRBV12-3/TRBV12-4
D gene: -

CDR3 protein: CAWSVRLAGGTDTQYF
CDR3 DNA: TGTGCCTGGAGTGTTAGGCTAGCGGGGGGCACAGATACGCAGTATTTT
J gene: TRBJ2-3
clone size: once
V gene: TRBV30
D gene: TRBD2

CDR3 protein: CASSSLRDREGGYTF
CDR3 DNA: TGCGCCAGCAGCTCCCTCCGGGACAGAGAGGGTGGCTACACCTTC
J gene: TRBJ1-2
clone size: -
V gene: TRBV5-1
D gene: TRBD1

CDR3 protein: CAWSEGHPQETQYF
CDR3 DNA: TGTGCCTGGAGTGAGGGACACCCCCAAGAGACCCAGTACTTC
J gene: TRBJ2-5
clone size: -
V gene: TRBV30
D gene: -

CDR3 protein: CASSPKTGGKAEAFF
CDR3 DNA: TGTGCCAGCAGCCCAAAAACAGGGGGCAAGGCTGAAGCTTTCTTT
J gene: TRBJ1-1
clone size: few
V gene: TRBV7-9
D gene: TRBD1